Presented here are 16 T cell receptor beta chains from one specimen sequenced in a study of monozygotic twins with inflammatory bowel disease. TCRdb reprocessed the 5' RACE reads and stores each CDR3 protein as one record, lacking DNA. The sample data list some 83,000 distinct CDR3 sequences. The sequencing sample was made of blood. The receptor set was obtained from a human donor with ulcerative colitis or Crohn's disease, or a healthy co-twin of an affected twin (not recorded which).

The chain has TRBV7-6 and TRBJ2-7; the TCRdb D gene call, TRBD1, has no DNA to confirm it. From germline, CDR1 is SGHVS and CDR2 FNYEAQ. The CDR3 sequence is 16 residues long. The CDR3 loop is CASSLVPGQGAGEQYF.

CDR3 protein: CASSLSRSTDTQYF. The chain couples TRBV12-3 or TRBV12-4 to TRBJ2-3. This CDR3 region has 14 residues.

The gene calls are TRBV7-9 and TRBJ1-1. This CDR3 spans 14 amino acids. CDR1 is SEHNR, CDR2 FQNEAQ, per germline (reference sequence). The CDR3 is CASSRDSVNTEAFF.

The chain joins TRBV2 to TRBJ1-2. The CDR3 is 15 amino acids. CDR1 and CDR2 from the germline V gene are SNHLY and FYNNEI. This CDR3 reads CASTPSAGGLYGYTF. Full variable domain (remainder filled in from reference TRBV2 and TRBJ1-2): EPEVTQTPSHQVTQMGQEVILRCVPISNHLYFYWYRQILGQKVEFLVSFYNNEISEKSEIFDDQFSVERPDGSNFTLKIRSTKLEDSAMYFCASTPSAGGLYGYTFGSGTRLTVV.

This chain links TRBV15 with TRBJ1-6. CDR3 length: 18 residues. CDR1 and CDR2 (germline): LNHNV, YYDKDF (reference sequence). CDR3: CATSRALRGGAANSPLHF.

The chain couples TRBV5-1 to TRBJ1-2; there is no DNA to check the TCRdb D call of TRBD1. The germline CDR1 and CDR2 sequences are SGHRS and YFSETQ. There are 13 residues in the CDR3. This chain's CDR3 is CASSLAGGAGYTF.

The chain has TRBV4-1 and TRBJ1-2; checking the TCRdb D call of TRBD1 is not possible without DNA. This CDR3 contains 14 residues. Germline V gene data show CDR1 as MGHRA and CDR2 as YSYEKL. CDR3: CASSQDMTGRGYTF.

The genes are TRBV20-1 and TRBJ2-3; TCRdb's D gene call, TRBD1, goes unchecked for lack of DNA. The CDR3 consists of 16 residues. Germline V lookup: CDR1 DFQATT, CDR2 SNEGSKA (reference sequence). The CDR3 sequence is CSARSGGGQGADTQYF.

This chain connects TRBV12-3 or TRBV12-4 to TRBJ1-2; the TRBD1 assignment by TCRdb is unverifiable without DNA. This CDR3 contains 13 residues. The CDR3 spells CASSGWGDYGYTF.

The J gene is TRBJ1-6, the V gene TRBV6-5; TCRdb's D gene call, TRBD1, goes unchecked for lack of DNA. This CDR3 has 15 residues. Germline loops: CDR1 MNHEY, CDR2 SVGAGI. CDR3: CASSYLTANNSPLHF.

The chain is built from TRBV20-1 and TRBJ2-3; TCRdb's assignment of TRBD2 cannot be checked, as there is no DNA. CDR3 length equals 14 residues. CDR1 is DFQATT and CDR2 is SNEGSKA in the germline V gene (reference sequence). CDR3 protein: CSAKEVVRTDTQYF.

The J gene is TRBJ2-7, the V gene TRBV18; the D call from TCRdb, TRBD1, cannot be confirmed without DNA. This CDR3 spans 12 amino acids. Germline-derived CDR1 and CDR2 are KGHSH and LQKENI. The CDR3 protein is CASSSEGGEQYF. Drawing the rest from reference TRBV18 and TRBJ2-7, the complete variable domain is NAGVMQNPRHLVRRRGQEARLRCSPMKGHSHVYWYRQLPEEGLKFMVYLQKENIIDESGMPKERFSAEFPKEGPSILRIQQVVRGDSAAYFCASSSEGGEQYFGPGTRLTVT.

The chain links TRBV2 to TRBJ2-7; TCRdb picks TRBD2, but there is no DNA to check that call. Looked up from germline, CDR1 is SNHLY and CDR2 is FYNNEI. This CDR3 is 15 amino acids long. The CDR3 here is CASTIGTRGGYEQYF.

This CDR3 is CASSPSVTDSGNTIYF. This sequence joins TRBV5-1 and TRBJ1-3. Per germline, CDR1 SGHRS and CDR2 YFSETQ. CDR3 length equals 16 residues.

CDR3 protein: CSARDLRGGLGTLRQPQHF. This rearrangement joins TRBV20-1 to TRBJ1-5; TCRdb proposes TRBD1, but this gene call is untestable without DNA. Looked up from germline, CDR1 is DFQATT and CDR2 is SNEGSKA (reference sequence). The CDR3 runs 19 residues.

V and J are TRBV5-1 and TRBJ2-7; TCRdb outputs TRBD1, but without DNA this stays unchecked. This CDR3 comprises 15 residues. Germline V gives CDR1 SGHRS, CDR2 YFSETQ. CDR3: CASSYPDRGRYEQYF. Based on the CDR3 plus reference TRBV5-1 and TRBJ2-7, the full variable domain is KAGVTQTPRYLIKTRGQQVTLSCSPISGHRSVSWYQQTPGQGLQFLFEYFSETQRNKGNFPGRFSGRQFSNSRSEMNVSTLELGDSALYLCASSYPDRGRYEQYFGPGTRLTVT.